A selection of T cell receptor beta chains follows, all from one sample in a study of tumor-infiltrating lymphocytes in oesophageal squamous cell carcinoma. A single record per CDR3 protein comes from TCRdb applying MiXCR to the PCR reads. The data show about 11,000 distinct CDR3 sequences, about 50% seen once. The sequenced sample consisted of esophageal tumor tissue. The receptors were gathered from a female donor with esophageal squamous cell carcinoma. Both conserved end residues are part of each CDR3. Each record gives: J gene, V gene, clone size, D gene, CDR3 DNA, CDR3 protein. The D gene is left open where the match is weak. A row's size may be missing; if present it is once, few, many or a size class.

j_call: TRBJ2-6; v_call: TRBV7-9; clone_size: -; d_call: TRBD1; cdr3_nt: TGTGCCAGCAGCTTATTGGGACAGGGGGCGAAAGGGGCCAACGTCCTGACTTTC; cdr3_aa: CASSLLGQGAKGANVLTF
j_call: TRBJ2-7; v_call: TRBV7-9; clone_size: -; d_call: -; cdr3_nt: TGTGCCAGCAGCCCTAGAAGGTCCTACGAGCAGTACTTC; cdr3_aa: CASSPRRSYEQYF
j_call: TRBJ2-1; v_call: TRBV7-9; clone_size: -; d_call: TRBD1; cdr3_nt: TGTGCCAGCAGCTTAGCGGGGTCCCGTGACAGGGGGTATGAGCAGTTCTTC; cdr3_aa: CASSLAGSRDRGYEQFF
j_call: TRBJ2-3; v_call: TRBV7-2; clone_size: -; d_call: TRBD1; cdr3_nt: TGTGCCAGCAGCCCTCGACAGGGGCTTCAGAGCACAGATACGCAGTATTTC; cdr3_aa: CASSPRQGLQSTDTQYF
j_call: TRBJ2-6; v_call: TRBV7-6; clone_size: -; d_call: -; cdr3_nt: TGTGCCAGCAGCCAGGGGATCGGGACTGGGGCCAACGTCCTGACTTTC; cdr3_aa: CASSQGIGTGANVLTF
j_call: TRBJ2-6; v_call: TRBV18; clone_size: -; d_call: TRBD1; cdr3_nt: TGTGCCAGCTCCTACCAGGGGGCCGGTGGGGCCAACGTCCTGACTTTC; cdr3_aa: CASSYQGAGGANVLTF
j_call: TRBJ1-5; v_call: TRBV19; clone_size: few; d_call: -; cdr3_nt: TGTGCCAGTAGAACCCTGACAGGCGATCAGCCCCAGCATTTT; cdr3_aa: CASRTLTGDQPQHF
j_call: TRBJ2-1; v_call: TRBV6-6; clone_size: -; d_call: -; cdr3_nt: TGTGCCAGCAGTTACTCGGGGATAGGTGAGGCTAACAATGAGCAGTTCTTC; cdr3_aa: CASSYSGIGEANNEQFF
j_call: TRBJ1-5; v_call: TRBV28; clone_size: many; d_call: TRBD1; cdr3_nt: TGTGCCAGCACCTGGACAGGGGCGAATCAGCCCCAGCATTTT; cdr3_aa: CASTWTGANQPQHF
j_call: TRBJ2-5; v_call: TRBV6-1; clone_size: medium-sized; d_call: -; cdr3_nt: TGTGCCAGCAGATGGACACCCGAAGTGGAGACCCAGTACTTC; cdr3_aa: CASRWTPEVETQYF
j_call: TRBJ2-3; v_call: TRBV2; clone_size: -; d_call: -; cdr3_nt: TGTGCCAGCAGGGACAACGAGGCGGATACGCAGTATTTT; cdr3_aa: CASRDNEADTQYF
j_call: TRBJ1-5; v_call: TRBV24-1; clone_size: -; d_call: -; cdr3_nt: TGTGCCACCAGTGACCCCGGTCAGCCCCAGCATTTT; cdr3_aa: CATSDPGQPQHF
j_call: TRBJ2-2; v_call: TRBV7-2; clone_size: -; d_call: -; cdr3_nt: TGTGCCAGCAGATTGGGACACGCGAACACCGGGGAGCTGTTTTTT; cdr3_aa: CASRLGHANTGELFF
j_call: TRBJ2-7; v_call: TRBV7-4; clone_size: -; d_call: TRBD1; cdr3_nt: TGTGCCAGCAGCTTAGAGGGACAGCTCAATTCACCCCTCCACTTC; cdr3_aa: CASSLEGQLNSPLHF
j_call: TRBJ2-3; v_call: TRBV7-8; clone_size: -; d_call: TRBD1; cdr3_nt: TGTGCCAGCAGCGCGGACAGGGAATATACGCAGTATTTT; cdr3_aa: CASSADREYTQYF
j_call: TRBJ2-1; v_call: TRBV7-8; clone_size: -; d_call: -; cdr3_nt: TGTGCCAGCAGCGCTACTAGGACGAATGAGCAGTTCTTC; cdr3_aa: CASSATRTNEQFF
j_call: TRBJ2-2; v_call: TRBV7-3; clone_size: -; d_call: -; cdr3_nt: TGTGCCAGCAGCTTACAGGACACCGGGGAGCTGTTTTTT; cdr3_aa: CASSLQDTGELFF
j_call: TRBJ2-3; v_call: TRBV5-1; clone_size: many; d_call: -; cdr3_nt: TGCGCCAGCAGCTCCCTCAGACACACAGATACGCAGTATTTT; cdr3_aa: CASSSLRHTDTQYF
j_call: TRBJ1-1; v_call: TRBV7-9; clone_size: few; d_call: -; cdr3_nt: TGTGCCAGCAGAGAGATGGGGGGAATCACTGAAGCTTTCTTT; cdr3_aa: CASREMGGITEAFF
j_call: TRBJ2-1; v_call: TRBV7-6; clone_size: -; d_call: -; cdr3_nt: TGTGCTAGCAGCTTAGTGGCTAGTAGCAATGAGCAGTTCTTC; cdr3_aa: CASSLVASSNEQFF
j_call: TRBJ2-5; v_call: TRBV24-1; clone_size: medium-sized; d_call: -; cdr3_nt: TGTGCCACCAGTGAGACCGGGACCGGAGAGACCCAGTACTTC; cdr3_aa: CATSETGTGETQYF
j_call: TRBJ1-6; v_call: TRBV11-2; clone_size: once; d_call: TRBD1; cdr3_nt: TGTGCCAGCAGCCAAGGGACAGGGTCATGGGAGCAGTACTTT; cdr3_aa: CASSQGTGSWEQYF
j_call: TRBJ2-3; v_call: TRBV6-1; clone_size: -; d_call: -; cdr3_nt: TGTGCCAGCACTGAAGCCGTTTTTGCAGATACGCAGTATTTT; cdr3_aa: CASTEAVFADTQYF
j_call: TRBJ2-1; v_call: TRBV19; clone_size: many; d_call: TRBD1; cdr3_nt: TGTGCCAGTAGAGGGACAGGGGGCTCTGAGCAGTTCTTC; cdr3_aa: CASRGTGGSEQFF
j_call: TRBJ2-3; v_call: TRBV7-6; clone_size: once; d_call: -; cdr3_nt: TGTGCCAGCAGCTCAGTCGGGGGCCGTACGACAGATACGCAGTATTTT; cdr3_aa: CASSSVGGRTTDTQYF
j_call: TRBJ2-2; v_call: TRBV11-1; clone_size: -; d_call: -; cdr3_nt: TGTGCCAGCAGCTTATTTATGGGTGCTCCCGGGGAGCTGTTTTTT; cdr3_aa: CASSLFMGAPGELFF
j_call: TRBJ2-1; v_call: TRBV6-1; clone_size: few; d_call: TRBD1; cdr3_nt: TGTGCCAGCACCCCAGGACAGGGGTTAAATGAGCAGTTCTTC; cdr3_aa: CASTPGQGLNEQFF
j_call: TRBJ2-7; v_call: TRBV7-8; clone_size: -; d_call: TRBD2; cdr3_nt: TGTGCTACGAGCGGGACCGGTTACGAGCAGTACTTC; cdr3_aa: CATSGTGYEQYF
j_call: TRBJ2-5; v_call: TRBV7-2; clone_size: -; d_call: -; cdr3_nt: TGTGCCAGCAGCTTAAAAGCCGGGAGTCAGACCCAGTACTTC; cdr3_aa: CASSLKAGSQTQYF
j_call: TRBJ1-6; v_call: TRBV2; clone_size: -; d_call: -; cdr3_nt: TGTGCCAGCCGGGGGTGGGACCGAAGCTCCTATAATTCACCCCTCCACTTT; cdr3_aa: CASRGWDRSSYNSPLHF
j_call: TRBJ1-2; v_call: TRBV12-3/TRBV12-4; clone_size: few; d_call: TRBD1; cdr3_nt: TGTGCCAGCAGTGAGACAGGGACGGTGGGCTATGGCTACACCTTC; cdr3_aa: CASSETGTVGYGYTF
j_call: TRBJ2-3; v_call: TRBV10-3; clone_size: medium-sized; d_call: TRBD2; cdr3_nt: TGTGCCATCAGCACTAGCGTTTTGGATACGCAGTATTTT; cdr3_aa: CAISTSVLDTQYF
j_call: TRBJ2-3; v_call: TRBV11-2; clone_size: once; d_call: TRBD1; cdr3_nt: TGTGCCAGCAGCTTAGGTGGGGCGGGACAGGGGACAGATACGCAGTATTTT; cdr3_aa: CASSLGGAGQGTDTQYF
j_call: TRBJ2-1; v_call: TRBV18; clone_size: -; d_call: -; cdr3_nt: TGTGCCAGCTCACCAACGCCGGGCTCCTACAATGAGCAGTTCTTC; cdr3_aa: CASSPTPGSYNEQFF
j_call: TRBJ2-5; v_call: TRBV7-6; clone_size: few; d_call: -; cdr3_nt: TGTGCCAGCAGCTTGGCAGACCAAGAGACCCAGTACTTC; cdr3_aa: CASSLADQETQYF
j_call: TRBJ1-3; v_call: TRBV7-8; clone_size: -; d_call: -; cdr3_nt: TGTGCCAGCAGCTCAAGAACGGTATCTGGAAACACCATATATTTT; cdr3_aa: CASSSRTVSGNTIYF
j_call: TRBJ2-3; v_call: TRBV20-1; clone_size: many; d_call: -; cdr3_nt: TGCAGTGCTAGAATAGCCCTTACCACAGATACGCAGTATTTT; cdr3_aa: CSARIALTTDTQYF
j_call: TRBJ2-6; v_call: TRBV7-2; clone_size: once; d_call: -; cdr3_nt: TGTGCCAGCAGTCGCAGCGGAGCTGGGGCCAACGTCCTGACTTTC; cdr3_aa: CASSRSGAGANVLTF
j_call: TRBJ2-1; v_call: TRBV27; clone_size: once; d_call: -; cdr3_nt: TGTGCCAGCAGTTTATCGGGTTACAGGTATCCCAGGAATGAGCAGTTCTTC; cdr3_aa: CASSLSGYRYPRNEQFF
j_call: TRBJ2-1; v_call: TRBV7-2; clone_size: few; d_call: -; cdr3_nt: TGTGCCAGCAGCTTAGCTATCCTAGCCCGTAATGAGCAGTTCTTC; cdr3_aa: CASSLAILARNEQFF
j_call: TRBJ2-1; v_call: TRBV23-1; clone_size: medium-sized; d_call: -; cdr3_nt: TGCGCCAGCAGTCAAGCCAGGGCCGTTGATGAGCAGTTCTTC; cdr3_aa: CASSQARAVDEQFF
j_call: TRBJ2-1; v_call: TRBV5-1; clone_size: many; d_call: -; cdr3_nt: TGCGCCAGCAGCTTCGGAGACCCTTCCTACAATGAGCAGTTCTTC; cdr3_aa: CASSFGDPSYNEQFF
j_call: TRBJ2-1; v_call: TRBV7-8; clone_size: few; d_call: TRBD2; cdr3_nt: TGTGCCAGCAGCCCCCCCCGGGGTAGCGGGAGAATCGATGAGCAGTTCTTC; cdr3_aa: CASSPPRGSGRIDEQFF
j_call: TRBJ1-3; v_call: TRBV11-3; clone_size: many; d_call: -; cdr3_nt: TGTGCCAGCAGCTTAGGACCGCAGCCTGGAAACACCATATATTTT; cdr3_aa: CASSLGPQPGNTIYF
j_call: TRBJ2-7; v_call: TRBV7-2; clone_size: -; d_call: TRBD2; cdr3_nt: TGTGCCAGCAGCTGGGGAGGGGGAAGGACTAGCGGATACGAGCAGTACTTC; cdr3_aa: CASSWGGGRTSGYEQYF
j_call: TRBJ2-1; v_call: TRBV5-1; clone_size: -; d_call: -; cdr3_nt: TGCGCCAGCAGCTTGGTGGTAGCGGGTAAGGGGGACAATGAGCAGTTCTTC; cdr3_aa: CASSLVVAGKGDNEQFF
j_call: TRBJ1-2; v_call: TRBV6-1; clone_size: many; d_call: -; cdr3_nt: TGTGCCAGCAGTTCGGGTGCCCTTAACTATGGCTACACCTTC; cdr3_aa: CASSSGALNYGYTF
j_call: TRBJ2-7; v_call: TRBV7-4; clone_size: -; d_call: -; cdr3_nt: TGTGCCAGCAGCACCTCAGGGATTGAGCAGTACTTC; cdr3_aa: CASSTSGIEQYF
j_call: TRBJ2-4; v_call: TRBV6-2/TRBV6-3; clone_size: once; d_call: TRBD1; cdr3_nt: TGTGCCAGCAGTCTCCGGGACAGGGATGAGCAGTACTTC; cdr3_aa: CASSLRDRDEQYF
j_call: TRBJ2-1; v_call: TRBV7-8; clone_size: -; d_call: -; cdr3_nt: TGTGCCAGCAGCCCTCCGGCGCGGCACGAGCAGTTCTTC; cdr3_aa: CASSPPARHEQFF
j_call: TRBJ2-3; v_call: TRBV6-2/TRBV6-3; clone_size: -; d_call: TRBD2; cdr3_nt: TGTGCCAGCAGTTACCTAGGGACTAGGTTGCAGTATTTT; cdr3_aa: CASSYLGTRLQYF
j_call: TRBJ2-7; v_call: TRBV10-1; clone_size: -; d_call: -; cdr3_nt: TGCGCCAGCAGTGTTAGTGGGACCTACGAGCAGTACTTC; cdr3_aa: CASSVSGTYEQYF
j_call: TRBJ2-7; v_call: TRBV6-1; clone_size: -; d_call: TRBD2; cdr3_nt: TGTGCCAGCACGGGGAGAATACTAGCGGGAGCTGGCGAGCAGTACTTC; cdr3_aa: CASTGRILAGAGEQYF
j_call: TRBJ2-3; v_call: TRBV6-2/TRBV6-3; clone_size: -; d_call: -; cdr3_nt: TGTGCCAGCAGTTACTCTGGCAAAAGCACAGATACGCAGTATTTT; cdr3_aa: CASSYSGKSTDTQYF